Following are 20 T cell receptor beta chains from one sample sequenced in a study of human T cells and chemical hapten exposure. MiXCR, run by TCRdb on the RACE reads, gives a single entry per CDR3 protein. This sample has approximately 370,000 distinct CDR3 sequences, with around 5% found just once. Regarding time point: pre-sensitization, week 0. Treatment denoted: therapeutic diphenylcyclopropenone sensitization with weekly scalp DPC. Sequencing was performed on whole blood, taken in connection with sensitization to the hapten diphenylcyclopropenone (DPC). These TCRs come from a woman aged 18-35 years with alopecia areata. Some clones in this sample may be carry-over from other donors' samples.

The table lists this clonotype with a few counts. This sequence joins TRBV7-8 and TRBJ1-5; D not certain. CDR1 and CDR2 from the germline V gene are SGHVS and FQNEAQ. The CDR3 loop spans 12 amino acids. The ends were cut back, 5 bases at V and 5 bases at J, with 7 bases in the middle. CDR3 region: CASSANDQPQHF. The CDR3 nucleotides are TGTGCCAGCAGCGCTAACGATCAGCCCCAGCATTTT. Using reference TRBV7-8 and TRBJ1-5 for the parts outside the CDR3, the full variable domain is GAGVSQSPRYKVAKRGQDVALRCDPISGHVSLFWYQQALGQGPEFLTYFQNEAQLDKSGLPSDRFFAERPEGSVSTLKIQRTQQEDSAVYLCASSANDQPQHFGDGTRLSIL.

The chain is built from TRBV7-2 and TRBJ1-3; 9 positions agree with TRBD1. Germline trimming cut 1 base from V and 0 bases from J; bases unmatched to any gene: 1. This CDR3 spans 16 amino acids. CDR1 and CDR2 from the germline V gene are SGHTA and FQGNSA. The CDR3, as DNA: TGTGCCAGCAGCTTAGGGGGACAGGGCTCTGGAAACACCATATATTTT. Translated, it gives CASSLGGQGSGNTIYF.

Regarding this clonotype: A read error may produce the germline difference seen at one junction end. The chain's CDR3 is CASCYERFSDTQYF. The DNA for the CDR3 is TGTGCCAGCTGTTACGAGCGGTTCTCAGATACGCAGTATTTT. V and J are TRBV6-2 or TRBV6-3 and TRBJ2-3; D might be TRBD2 (5 bases). This CDR3 is 14 amino acids long. Germline V gene lookup returns CDR1 MNHEY and CDR2 SVGEGT.

Many counts were recorded for this clonotype. The chain joins TRBV29-1 to TRBJ1-1; maybe TRBD1 (6 bases). Trimming took off 4 bases at V and 7 bases at J, with 10 bases between the two ends. In germline, CDR1 is SQVTM, CDR2 ANQGSEA. The CDR3 length is 11 residues. The CDR3 DNA reads as TGCAGCGTTGGGCGGACAGTTGAAGCTTTCTTT. Translated, it gives CSVGRTVEAFF.

This clonotype was counted a few times. V and J are TRBV6-6 and TRBJ2-5; D is undetermined. The CDR3 totals 14 residues. Germline CDR1 reads MNHNY; CDR2 reads SVGAGI (reference sequence). The ends were cut back, 2 bases at V and 4 bases at J, with 11 bases in the middle. The CDR3 coding sequence is TGTGCCAGCAGTTACCCGCTGTCATTAGAGACCCAGTACTTC. It is translated as CASSYPLSLETQYF.

This chain links TRBV4-3 with TRBJ2-1; D may match TRBD1 or TRBD2 (5 bases each). Germline loops: CDR1 LGHNA, CDR2 YSLEER. Trimming pared 0 bases from V and 4 bases from J, leaving 10 bases between. This CDR3 region has 15 residues. In nucleotides, the CDR3 is TGCGCCAGCAGCCAAGATAGAGGGGAATACAATGAGCAGTTCTTC. Amino acids: CASSQDRGEYNEQFF.

CDR3 coding DNA: TGTGCCAGCAGCCAGGGGAGAGGGGTTTCGTACAATGAGCAGTTCTTC. This codes for CASSQGRGVSYNEQFF. The J gene is TRBJ2-1, the V gene TRBV7-2; D possibly corresponds to TRBD1 (6 bases). Trimming left V 5 bases short and J 4 bases short, with 18 bases between. CDR3 size: 16 residues. Germline lookup yields CDR1 SGHTA and CDR2 FQGNSA.

Ten or more counts support this clonotype. The chain carries TRBV10-3 and TRBJ1-2; D unresolved. V gave up 0 bases and J gave up 2 bases, with 4 bases separating them. This CDR3 comprises 13 residues. The germline gives CDR1 ENHRY, CDR2 SYGVKD. CDR3 coding DNA: TGTGCCATCAGTGAGTCTGAAAACTATGGCTACACCTTC. It codes for CAISESENYGYTF.

This clonotype was detected many times. This chain connects TRBV20-1 to TRBJ2-1; the D is unclear. Per the germline V gene, CDR1 is DFQATT and CDR2 is SNEGSKA (reference sequence). The CDR3 is made up of 16 amino acids. Trimming took off 3 bases at V and 4 bases at J, with 19 bases between the two ends. CDR3 protein: CSASTIDGTRYNEQFF. The CDR3 DNA reads TGCAGTGCTAGTACGATTGACGGAACCCGTTACAATGAGCAGTTCTTC.

This clonotype was observed at least ten times. V usage is TRBV12-3 or TRBV12-4 and J usage is TRBJ2-3; no firm D call. V was cut by 2 bases and J by 8 bases, with 11 bases left in between. The CDR3 contains 13 residues. CDR3 nucleotides: TGTGCCAGCAGTTTAAACGGTCCATCTACGCAGTATTTT. It yields the protein CASSLNGPSTQYF.

Many counts were recorded for this clonotype. This chain joins TRBV27 and TRBJ2-7; D may be TRBD1 (6 bases). This CDR3 has 14 residues. Trimming removed 7 bases from V and 2 bases from J, with 15 bases in between. In germline, CDR1 is MNHEY, CDR2 SMNVEV (reference sequence). The CDR3 here is CASKIGQIAYEQYF. CDR3 DNA sequence: TGTGCCAGCAAAATTGGACAGATAGCCTACGAGCAGTACTTC.

This clonotype was counted at least ten times. The gene calls are TRBV5-1 and TRBJ1-1, with D possibly being TRBD1 (6 bases). CDR3 length: 16 amino acids. Germline CDR1 and CDR2: SGHRS and YFSETQ. V was trimmed by 3 bases and J by 5 bases, leaving 20 bases between them. In DNA form, the CDR3 reads TGCGCCAGCAGCTCCCTCAAGAACACAGGGAATACTGAAGCTTTCTTT. This codes for CASSSLKNTGNTEAFF. Supplemented by reference TRBV5-1 and TRBJ1-1, the full variable domain reads KAGVTQTPRYLIKTRGQQVTLSCSPISGHRSVSWYQQTPGQGLQFLFEYFSETQRNKGNFPGRFSGRQFSNSRSEMNVSTLELGDSALYLCASSSLKNTGNTEAFFGQGTRLTVV.

This clonotype was seen a handful of times. The chain is built from TRBV7-9 and TRBJ2-7; D may be TRBD2 (5 bases). The germline V gene encodes CDR1 SEHNR and CDR2 FQNEAQ (reference sequence). This CDR3 spans 14 amino acids. Trimming stripped 4 bases from V and 7 bases from J, with 17 bases between. The CDR3 DNA reads TGTGCCAGCAGCTCCCCCGGAGGAGAGAAGGAGCAGTACTTC. Its protein is CASSSPGGEKEQYF.

This clonotype was counted at least ten times. The chain recombines TRBV6-5 with TRBJ1-1, with D possibly TRBD1 on 6 matching bases. The CDR3 has 14 residues. Germline loops: CDR1 MNHEY, CDR2 SVGAGI. The V end was cut by 2 bases, the J end by 4 bases, with 11 bases between. As DNA, the CDR3 is TGTGCCAGCAGTTACGGCGGGGGCGGCACTGAAGCTTTCTTT. Amino acid sequence: CASSYGGGGTEAFF.

This clonotype has at least ten counts. V and J are TRBV6-2 or TRBV6-3 and TRBJ2-7; no definite D call. The CDR3 has 14 amino acids. Per germline, CDR1 MNHEY and CDR2 SVGEGT. Trimming shortened V by 6 bases and J by 5 bases, and 17 bases separated the two germline ends. CDR3 sequence reads: CASRPPNSGHEQYF. CDR3 nucleotide sequence: TGTGCCAGCAGACCCCCGAACTCTGGCCACGAGCAGTACTTC.

A few counts support this clonotype. V is TRBV2 and J is TRBJ1-2; TRBD1 matches at 7 bases. The CDR3 covers 14 residues. Germline V gene lookup returns CDR1 SNHLY and CDR2 FYNNEI. V trimming: 6 bases; J trimming: 8 bases; junction bases outside the gene matches: 12. This CDR3 reads CASRGDSGLSGYTF. CDR3 bases: TGTGCCAGCAGGGGGGACAGTGGATTATCAGGCTACACCTTC.

The chain has TRBV18 and TRBJ2-5, with D maybe TRBD2 (6 bases). V lost 2 bases, J lost 4 bases, and 11 bases lay in between. Germline-derived CDR1 and CDR2 are KGHSH and LQKENI. This CDR3 region has 14 residues. The CDR3 coding sequence is TGTGCCAGCTCACCAGACTGGAGGGGAGAGACCCAGTACTTC. Translation gives CASSPDWRGETQYF.

The chain combines TRBV4-3 with TRBJ2-7; weak D call: TRBD1 (5 bases). In germline, CDR1 is LGHNA, CDR2 YSLEER. This CDR3 region has 14 residues. Trimming removed 3 bases at V and 4 bases at J, with 13 bases between. The CDR3 DNA sequence: TGCGCCAGCAGCCAGGATACAGGTTATTACGAGCAGTACTTC. Protein: CASSQDTGYYEQYF.

V usage is TRBV6-6 and J usage is TRBJ1-4; D is ambiguous. Germline V gene data show CDR1 as MNHNY and CDR2 as SVGAGI (reference sequence). The CDR3 length is 13 residues. The V and J ends lost 7 bases and 5 bases respectively, with 11 bases between them. CDR3 residues: CASKLGRNEKLFF. The CDR3 DNA sequence: TGTGCCAGCAAGTTGGGTCGAAATGAAAAACTGTTTTTT.

This clonotype was seen a handful of times. The V and J genes are TRBV28 and TRBJ1-4; no clear D. Per the germline V gene, CDR1 is MDHEN and CDR2 is SYDVKM. V was shortened by 1 base and J by 6 bases, with 15 bases between the two germline ends. The CDR3 contains 16 residues. Here the CDR3 reads CASSLSGSRAYEKLFF. CDR3 sequence (DNA): TGTGCCAGCAGTTTATCGGGCAGTCGGGCCTATGAAAAACTGTTTTTT. The full variable domain, in which reference TRBV28 and TRBJ1-4 provide the parts outside the CDR3, is DVKVTQSSRYLVKRTGEKVFLECVQDMDHENMFWYRQDPGLGLRLIYFSYDVKMKEKGDIPEGYSVSREKKERFSLILESASTNQTSMYLCASSLSGSRAYEKLFFGSGTQLSVL.